The 10 T cell receptor beta chains reported below all come from one sample, sequenced in a study of early T cells in non-severe SARS-CoV-2 infection. TCRdb re-called the 5' RACE reads with MiXCR, one entry per CDR3 protein. The sample contains tens of thousands of distinct CDR3 sequences, approximately 10% of which appear only once. The sequencing here drew on whole blood, taken at baseline. The receptors shown here come from an adult who was a healthcare worker with PCR-confirmed SARS-CoV-2 infection or an uninfected control (not recorded which).

Only a few counts were recorded for this clonotype. The V call is TRBV27, the J call TRBJ2-3; D unresolved. This CDR3 has 14 residues. V was trimmed by 5 bases and J by 6 bases, leaving 15 bases between them. CDR1 is MNHEY and CDR2 is SMNVEV in the germline V gene (reference sequence). The CDR3 reads CASSLYIRPDTQYF. The CDR3 bases are TGTGCCAGCAGTCTATACATCAGACCCGATACGCAGTATTTT.

The chain recombines TRBV6-2 or TRBV6-3 with TRBJ1-1, with D uncertain. V was trimmed by 6 bases and J by 6 bases, leaving 14 bases between them. The CDR3 has 13 amino acids. CDR1 MNHEY and CDR2 SVGEGT come from the germline V gene. CDR3 region: CASSLSVRAEAFF. DNA for the CDR3: TGTGCCAGCAGCCTCTCCGTTAGAGCTGAAGCTTTCTTT.

This clonotype was observed a few times. The chain is built from TRBV27 and TRBJ2-7, with TRBD1 identical over 9 bases. The V gene end was trimmed by 5 bases and the J gene end by 8 bases; junction bases not matched to a gene: 10. The CDR3 runs 14 residues. Germline V gene sequence: CDR1 MNHEY, CDR2 SMNVEV (reference sequence). This chain's CDR3 is CASSPRTGGIKQYF. CDR3 DNA: TGTGCCAGCAGTCCGAGAACAGGGGGCATCAAGCAGTACTTC.

This clonotype was counted between two and nine times. V and J are TRBV28 and TRBJ1-5; 8 positions agree with TRBD1. With V trimmed by 2 bases and J by 0 bases, 21 bases remained unmatched. Germline CDR1 is MDHEN and CDR2 is SYDVKM. There are 22 residues in the CDR3. CDR3 sequence (DNA): TGTGCCAGCAGTTTACCCTCAACCTCGGACAGGGCCCCCCGCTATAGCAATCAGCCCCAGCATTTT. It translates to CASSLPSTSDRAPRYSNQPQHF.

V is TRBV7-2 and J is TRBJ2-1; D ambiguous. CDR1 SGHTA and CDR2 FQGNSA come from the germline V gene. The CDR3 totals 12 residues. Trimming shortened V by 1 base and J by 7 bases, and 5 bases separated the two germline ends. The chain's CDR3 is CASSLVFNEQFF. As DNA, the CDR3 is TGTGCCAGCAGCTTAGTTTTTAATGAGCAGTTCTTC. Full variable domain (remainder filled in from reference TRBV7-2 and TRBJ2-1): GAGVSQSPSNKVTEKGKDVELRCDPISGHTALYWYRQSLGQGLEFLIYFQGNSAPDKSGLPSDRFSAERTGGSVSTLTIQRTQQEDSAVYLCASSLVFNEQFFGPGTRLTVL.

This chain links TRBV19 with TRBJ2-7, with D maybe TRBD1 (6 bases). CDR1 and CDR2 from the germline V gene are LNHDA and SQIVND (reference sequence). This CDR3 spans 13 amino acids. V was trimmed by 4 bases and J by 5 bases, leaving 12 bases between them. In DNA, the CDR3 is TGTGCCAGTAGTACCTACCGACAGGACGAGCAGTACTTC. Its protein product is CASSTYRQDEQYF. Looking up the rest from reference TRBV19 and TRBJ2-7 gives the full variable domain: DGGITQSPKYLFRKEGQNVTLSCEQNLNHDAMYWYRQDPGQGLRLIYYSQIVNDFQKGDIAEGYSVSREKKESFPLTVTSAQKNPTAFYLCASSTYRQDEQYFGPGTRLTVT.

The V and J genes are TRBV9 and TRBJ1-4; 7 bases are shared with TRBD1. The CDR3 runs 17 residues. V lost 9 bases and J lost 0; bases outside the gene matches: 14. Per germline, CDR1 SGDLS and CDR2 YYNGEE. The CDR3, as DNA: TGTGCCAACCCCGCGACAGGGCGGGAAGCAACTAATGAAAAACTGTTTTTT. Protein product: CANPATGREATNEKLFF. Filled out from reference TRBV9 and TRBJ1-4, the complete variable domain reads DSGVTQTPKHLITATGQRVTLRCSPRSGDLSVYWYQQSLDQGLQFLIQYYNGEERAKGNILERFSAQQFPDLHSELNLSSLELGDSALYFCANPATGREATNEKLFFGSGTQLSVL.

This clonotype came up a few times. The chain recombines TRBV7-2 with TRBJ2-5; D may be TRBD1 or TRBD2 (5 bases each). V was pared by 4 bases and J by 2 bases, with 14 bases between. Germline lookup yields CDR1 SGHTA and CDR2 FQGNSA. The CDR3 is 15 residues long. The chain's CDR3 is CASSSPRDGQETQYF. In nucleotides, the CDR3 is TGTGCCAGCAGCTCGCCCCGGGACGGGCAAGAGACCCAGTACTTC.

The gene calls are TRBV27 and TRBJ2-1, with TRBD2 matching over 8 bases. The germline V gene has CDR1 MNHEY and CDR2 SMNVEV (reference sequence). V dropped 2 bases and J dropped 6; count of bases not matched to a gene: 6. The CDR3 spans 15 residues. The CDR3 here is CASSLRGLVSNEQFF. DNA of the CDR3: TGTGCCAGCAGTTTACGGGGACTAGTAAGCAATGAGCAGTTCTTC.

CDR3 protein: CASSSREVGETQYF. DNA of the CDR3: TGTGCCAGCAGTTCCAGGGAAGTAGGAGAGACCCAGTACTTC. V and J are TRBV12-3 or TRBV12-4 and TRBJ2-5; D may be TRBD1 (5 bases). V was clipped by 4 bases and J by 4 bases, with 13 bases between them. This CDR3 has 14 amino acids.